This record concerns one T cell receptor beta chain sequence. Its cognate antigen is unknown. Molecular barcoding with unique molecular identifiers was used for the TCRbeta library. TCRdb redid the calling of the PCR reads with MiXCR, one entry per CDR3 protein. The sample has about 580,000 distinct CDR3 sequences; 20% to 25% are singletons. The sample originates from a study of T-cell reconstitution after alpha-beta-depleted transplantation in children. The CDR3 sequence is 12 residues long. The V end was cut by 4 bases, the J end by 10 bases, with 13 bases between. CDR1 is MNHEY, CDR2 SVGAGI, per germline. General observations from the study: Expanded clones from the graft, numbering several hundred, reportedly supplied alpha-beta T cells about two months after transplant. One year post-transplant, T-cell counts and diversity were largely derived from T cells produced anew.

The sample consisted of PBMCs, mostly from graft donor cells, taken 360 days after TCRalphabeta/CD19-depleted stem cell transplant. The V call is TRBV6-5, the J call TRBJ1-1; D gene ambiguous. The receptor comes from a boy under two years old who had a stem cell transplant for acute myeloid leukemia, so the T cells may come from the graft donor. The DNA of the CDR3 is TGTGCCAGCAGTTTTGACCGGAGTGGAGCTTTCTTT. Its translation: CASSFDRSGAFF.